The present T cell receptor (beta chain) was sequenced within a study of T cells after yellow fever vaccination. Study-wide results and caveats: Although the secondary response was weaker, it peaked faster, at day 5 versus 15.

The authors made TCR cDNA by 5'RACE template switching, adding a universal primer site and UMIs. Each CDR3 protein gets one entry after TCRdb re-called the 5' RACE reads with MiXCR. Among 200,000 to 250,000 distinct CDR3 sequences listed, about 3% were seen once. This clonotype has at least ten counts. Antigen: not known. Germline values: CDR1 WNHNN, CDR2 SYGVQD (reference sequence). Germline trimming cut 5 bases from V and 1 base from J; bases unmatched to any gene: 8. The CDR3 contains 16 residues. Material: CD4+ T cells sorted from PBMCs, obtained 10 days after the yellow fever booster vaccination. The gene calls are TRBV10-1 and TRBJ1-5, with TRBD1 matching 7 bases. This TCR was sampled from a man between 18 and 35 years old who received the YFV17D yellow fever vaccine. The chain's CDR3 is CASSPRQGLSNQPQHF. The CDR3 DNA is TGCGCCAGCAGTCCGAGACAGGGCTTAAGCAATCAGCCCCAGCATTTT.